This paragraph covers one T cell receptor beta chain sequence. As yet, its antigen is unknown. One junction end does not reproduce the germline sequence, and a read error may be involved. This CDR3 has 14 residues. CDR1 and CDR2 from the germline V gene are SSHAT and FNYEAQ (reference sequence). This record comes from a study of siplizumab effects on memory and regulatory T cells. Study-wide points: There was no confirmation of the suppressive function of proliferating Tregs from siplizumab cultures. Mapping to unstimulated subsets was achieved for only a minor fraction of alloreactive clones.

Libraries were prepared by immunoSEQ multiplex PCR; TCRdb keeps only in-frame clonotypes and omits some of them. The sample contains around 95,000 clones, less than 95% of which appear only once. This rearrangement joins TRBV7-7 to TRBJ2-1; 9 positions agree with TRBD2. This TCR was sampled from a human donor in good health. Sequencing was performed on non-Treg CD4+ T cells sorted from blood. CDR3 region: CASSLEGLASEQFF. The DNA of the CDR3 is TGTGCTAGCAGCTTGGAGGGACTAGCTTCCGAGCAGTTCTTC.